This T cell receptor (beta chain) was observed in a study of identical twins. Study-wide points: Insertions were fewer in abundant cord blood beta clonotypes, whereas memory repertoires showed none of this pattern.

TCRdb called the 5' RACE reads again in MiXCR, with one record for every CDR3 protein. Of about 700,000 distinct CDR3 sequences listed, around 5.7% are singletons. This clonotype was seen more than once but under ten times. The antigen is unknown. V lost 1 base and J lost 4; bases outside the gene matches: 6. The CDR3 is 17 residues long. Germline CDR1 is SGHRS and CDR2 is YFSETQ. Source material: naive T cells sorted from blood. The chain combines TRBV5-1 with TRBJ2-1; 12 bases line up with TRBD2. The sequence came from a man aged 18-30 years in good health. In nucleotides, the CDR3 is TGCGCCAGCAGCTTGCGGACTAGCGGGATGGGGTACAATGAGCAGTTCTTC. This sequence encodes CASSLRTSGMGYNEQFF.